Shown below are 16 T cell receptor beta chains from a single sample sequenced in a study of shared clonotypes between healthy human individuals. The protocol was immunoSEQ multiplex PCR, while the TCRdb copy is restricted to in-frame clones and leaves out a portion. The sample has roughly 2.4 million clones, under 97% seen once. The sequencing input was naive CD4+ T cells sorted from blood. Documented subset: CD45RA+ positively selected. The receptors stem from a man aged 18 to 30 in good health.

The chain links TRBV19 to TRBJ2-7; the match to TRBD1 covers 7 bases. The CDR3 sequence is 14 residues long. J gave up 3 bases and V 4 bases, and 6 bases lay outside the gene matches. Germline V lookup: CDR1 LNHDA, CDR2 SQIVND (reference sequence). CDR3 region: CASSRTGALYEQYF. For the CDR3, the DNA is TGTGCCAGTAGTAGGACAGGAGCGCTCTACGAGCAGTACTTC.

This rearrangement joins TRBV11-2 to TRBJ1-2; the D gene is possibly TRBD1 (5 bases). CDR1 SGHAT and CDR2 FQNNGV come from the germline V gene. V lost 1 base and J lost 6, with 12 bases in between. The CDR3 is made up of 14 amino acids. In DNA form, the CDR3 reads TGTGCCAGCAGCTTAGGGCAGGGAGGGAATGGCTACACCTTC. The encoded protein is CASSLGQGGNGYTF.

This clone was seen just once. The rearrangement links TRBV25-1 to TRBJ1-2, with D possibly TRBD1 on 6 matching bases. V lost 2 bases and J 5 bases, leaving 18 bases between the germline ends. The CDR3 consists of 16 residues. In germline, CDR1 is MGHDK, CDR2 SYGVNS. The CDR3: CASSEAGVRTAYGYTF. CDR3 sequence (DNA): TGTGCCAGCAGTGAAGCCGGGGTCAGGACAGCATATGGCTACACCTTC.

This CDR3 is CASSPMTSGGARTGELFF. In nucleotides, the CDR3 is TGTGCCAGCAGCCCGATGACTAGCGGGGGGGCACGGACCGGGGAGCTGTTTTTT. The chain uses TRBV4-2 and TRBJ2-2; 14 bases line up with TRBD2. Germline-derived CDR1 and CDR2 are LGHNA and YNFKEQ. The CDR3 consists of 18 residues. Germline trimming cut 4 bases from V and 5 bases from J; bases unmatched to any gene: 9.

The genes are TRBV2 and TRBJ2-1, with 8 bases fitting TRBD1. The CDR3 is 15 amino acids. Trimming removed 6 bases from V and 4 bases from J; junction bases left unmatched: 8. Germline CDR1 SNHLY, CDR2 FYNNEI. Here the CDR3 DNA reads TGTGCCAGCAGGGGTCTGACAGGGGCTTACAATGAGCAGTTCTTC. The encoded protein is CASRGLTGAYNEQFF.

The chain has TRBV7-2 and TRBJ2-7, with a possible D match to TRBD2 (6 bases). This CDR3 has 14 residues. Germline CDR1 reads SGHTA; CDR2 reads FQGNSA. V was pared by 3 bases and J by 7 bases, with 16 bases between. The CDR3 DNA sequence: TGTGCCAGCAGCTTCTCCGGGAGAGCCGGGGAGCAGTACTTC. It specifies CASSFSGRAGEQYF.

The V call is TRBV30, the J call TRBJ1-4; D possibly corresponds to TRBD1 (5 bases). V was pared by 4 bases and J by 4 bases, with 16 bases between. In germline, CDR1 is GTSNPN, CDR2 SVGIG (reference sequence). This CDR3 contains 15 residues. The CDR3 loop reads CAWTLRGIDNEKLFF. DNA for the CDR3: TGTGCCTGGACCCTGAGGGGCATAGATAATGAAAAACTGTTTTTT.

V and J are TRBV7-8 and TRBJ1-1; 8 bases line up with TRBD1. With V trimmed by 3 bases and J by 5 bases, 11 bases remained unmatched. Germline assignment: CDR1 SGHVS and CDR2 FQNEAQ. CDR3 length equals 16 residues. Here the CDR3 reads CASSLPRTGLGTEAFF. Written as DNA, the CDR3 is TGTGCCAGCAGCTTGCCCCGGACAGGGCTGGGTACTGAAGCTTTCTTT.

In regard to this clone: Additional DNA sequences in this sample encode the identical CDR3. The rearrangement links TRBV2 to TRBJ1-1, with unresolved D. CDR3 size: 12 residues. CDR1 is SNHLY and CDR2 is FYNNEI in the germline V gene. Trimming pared 5 bases from V and 1 base from J, leaving 5 bases between. The CDR3, as DNA: TGTGCCAGCAGTACAAGGAACACTGAAGCTTTCTTT. Translation gives CASSTRNTEAFF.

This chain joins TRBV5-1 and TRBJ2-1, with 9 nucleotides matching TRBD1. The CDR3 is 18 residues long. In germline, CDR1 is SGHRS, CDR2 YFSETQ. Trimming removed 4 bases from V and 5 bases from J; junction bases left unmatched: 16. CDR3 nucleotides: TGCGCCAGCAGCCCCCGGGGGACAGGGCTAACCGACAACAATGAGCAGTTCTTC. Translating it yields CASSPRGTGLTDNNEQFF.

Of note for this clone: This sample includes further DNA sequences coding for the same CDR3. This chain connects TRBV10-1 to TRBJ1-2; D not certain. Per germline, CDR1 WNHNN and CDR2 SYGVQD (reference sequence). CDR3 size: 13 residues. Trimming stripped 0 bases from V and 4 bases from J, with 6 bases between. The CDR3 coding sequence is TGCGCCAGCAGTGAGTCGGGGAGCTATGGCTACACCTTC. As protein: CASSESGSYGYTF.

Comments on this clone: Other nucleotide sequences from this sample produce the same CDR3. The J gene is TRBJ2-7, the V gene TRBV27, with D perhaps matching TRBD2 (5 bases). The CDR3 length is 11 residues. Germline V gene data show CDR1 as MNHEY and CDR2 as SMNVEV (reference sequence). Trimming stripped 5 bases from V and 7 bases from J, with 9 bases between. The CDR3 sequence: CASSRTGEQYF. In DNA, the CDR3 is TGTGCCAGCAGTCGGACGGGGGAGCAGTACTTC.

The J gene is TRBJ1-1, the V gene TRBV7-8; no clear D gene. Germline-derived CDR1 and CDR2 are SGHVS and FQNEAQ. The CDR3 totals 15 residues. Between the trimmed V and J ends, which lost 1 base and 0 bases, there was a span of 9 bases. CDR3 sequence (DNA): TGTGCCAGCAGCTTAGTAGCACGACTGAACACTGAAGCTTTCTTT. Its protein product is CASSLVARLNTEAFF.

This clone was detected only once. The V call is TRBV5-1, the J call TRBJ1-3; a weak D match, TRBD1 (5 bases). Trimming pared 4 bases from V and 0 bases from J, leaving 17 bases between. The CDR3 covers 17 residues. From germline, CDR1 is SGHRS and CDR2 YFSETQ. CDR3 nucleotides: TGCGCCAGCAGCCCCGACCAGGGATACTTCTCTGGAAACACCATATATTTT. As protein: CASSPDQGYFSGNTIYF.

The rearrangement uses TRBV19 and TRBJ2-4; D is ambiguous. The germline CDR1 and CDR2 sequences are LNHDA and SQIVND (reference sequence). This CDR3 has 15 residues. V was shortened by 5 bases and J by 3 bases, with 14 bases between the two germline ends. The CDR3: CASSPQGKGKNIQYF. The CDR3 nucleotides are TGTGCCAGTAGTCCTCAAGGAAAGGGCAAAAACATTCAGTACTTC.

CDR3 residues: CASRLDEQYF. As DNA, the CDR3 is TGTGCAAGTCGCTTAGACGAGCAGTACTTC. The rearrangement links TRBV12-2 to TRBJ2-7. TRBV12-2 is noted as a pseudogene. The CDR3 is 10 amino acids.